The source of this T cell receptor (beta chain) is a study of blood T cell repertoires in COVID-19. Ages ranged from about 18 to 89 years, with residence in more than 20 US areas. Each recovered donor of Cohort 3 presented with two negative PCRs, clearance, or symptom resolution. The CDR3 spans 15 residues. Germline V CDR1 and CDR2: DFQATT, SNEGSKA (reference sequence). Trimming cost V 3 bases and J 7 bases, with 19 bases left between them. Authors' analysis steps: Estimation of nucleated cell counts relied on the amplification of reference gene primers. Measured with immunoSEQ multiplex PCR; TCRdb has only the in-frame clones, and not every one. V, J and clone size are taken as reported in that table, and D and trimming were inferred from the DNA itself. The sample has approximately 490,000 clones; 70% to 90% are singletons.

This TCR came from a woman aged 55-70 years who had recovered from COVID-19. The sample taken for sequencing was PBMCs or T cells enriched from blood (not recorded which). The chain uses TRBV20-1 and TRBJ1-5, with D perhaps TRBD1 (5 bases). This chain's CDR3 is CSASAGGGDAQPQHF. The CDR3, as DNA: TGCAGTGCTAGTGCCGGGGGGGGTGATGCCCAGCCCCAGCATTTT.